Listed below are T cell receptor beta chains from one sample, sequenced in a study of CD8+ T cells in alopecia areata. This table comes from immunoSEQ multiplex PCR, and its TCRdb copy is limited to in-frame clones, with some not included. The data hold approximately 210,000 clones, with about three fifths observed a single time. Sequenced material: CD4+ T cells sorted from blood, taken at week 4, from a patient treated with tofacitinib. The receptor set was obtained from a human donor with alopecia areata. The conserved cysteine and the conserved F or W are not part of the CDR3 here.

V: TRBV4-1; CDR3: ASSQEAYRTSPLH
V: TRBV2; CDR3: ASSGARPAF
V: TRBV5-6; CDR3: ASNIGGQSYEQY
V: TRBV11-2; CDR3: ASSVNRATQETQY
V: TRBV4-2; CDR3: ASRPFGTSSTDTQY
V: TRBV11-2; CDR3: ASSSSTDTQY
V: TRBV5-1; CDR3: ASSLQDPGTDTQY
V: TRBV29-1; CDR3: SVGRSEGYT
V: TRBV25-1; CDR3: ASTPPEGPLH
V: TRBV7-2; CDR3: ASSVRTGGLAGANVLT
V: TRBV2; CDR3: ASSDRRAAYEQY
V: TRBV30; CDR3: AWSVQNNSPLH
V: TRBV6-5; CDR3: ASSAPGAGTQY
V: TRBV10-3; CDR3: AIRGQEGTEAF
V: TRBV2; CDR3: ASSGTSGGLTGELF
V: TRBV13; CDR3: ASSPRVRPLNTEAF
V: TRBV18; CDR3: ASSVGGNYGYT
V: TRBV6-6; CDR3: ASNDRGGDDEQF
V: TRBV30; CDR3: AWSVRTGSGYT
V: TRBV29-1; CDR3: SWTSGGALF
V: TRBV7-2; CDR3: ASSLVGQFSGNTIY
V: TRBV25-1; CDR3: ATTGQGDSPLH
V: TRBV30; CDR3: AWSPRQEQY
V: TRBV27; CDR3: ASGRDGNQPQH
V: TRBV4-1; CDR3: ASSQDSPNQPQH
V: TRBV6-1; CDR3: ASSATGYTEAF